One sample yielded the 21 T cell receptor beta chains listed below, sequenced in a study of shared clonotypes between healthy human individuals. The naive CD8 subset, CD45RO-negative cells positively selected for CCR7, excluded terminally differentiated effector memory CD45RA+ cells. Data came from immunoSEQ multiplex PCR; TCRdb stores just in-frame clones and leaves some out. The sample has millions of clones, roughly 95% seen once. The specimen was naive CD8+ T cells sorted from blood. These receptors were obtained from a young man in good health.

The V call is TRBV29-1, the J call TRBJ2-7; 9 bases align to TRBD2. Per the germline V gene, CDR1 is SQVTM and CDR2 is ANQGSEA. This CDR3 spans 16 amino acids. The junction had 10 bases not matched to a gene; V was cut back by 2 bases and J by 2 bases. The CDR3 DNA follows: TGCAGCGTTGAAATAGGAGCGGGAGGACCAACCTACGAGCAGTACTTC. This sequence encodes CSVEIGAGGPTYEQYF.

Comments on this clone: This same CDR3 is encoded by further DNA sequences in the sample. V and J are TRBV7-9 and TRBJ2-5; 8 bases fit TRBD1. The CDR3 is 13 residues long. Germline lookup yields CDR1 SEHNR and CDR2 FQNEAQ (reference sequence). Trimming removed 5 bases from V and 5 bases from J; junction bases left unmatched: 4. The CDR3 spells CASSPWTGETQYF. In DNA form, the CDR3 reads TGTGCCAGCAGCCCGTGGACAGGGGAGACCCAGTACTTC. Supplemented by reference TRBV7-9 and TRBJ2-5, the full variable domain reads DTGVSQNPRHKITKRGQNVTFRCDPISEHNRLYWYRQTLGQGPEFLTYFQNEAQLEKSRLLSDRFSAERPKGSFSTLEIQRTEQGDSAMYLCASSPWTGETQYFGPGTRLLVL.

This chain joins TRBV4-1 and TRBJ1-1, with 12 nucleotides matching TRBD1. The ends lost 1 base at V and 1 base at J; junction bases unmatched: 4. CDR1 is MGHRA, CDR2 YSYEKL, per germline. The CDR3 extends over 17 amino acids. The CDR3 is CASSQGWDRGPNTEAFF. CDR3 bases: TGCGCCAGCAGCCAAGGCTGGGACAGGGGGCCGAACACTGAAGCTTTCTTT.

The chain carries TRBV9 and TRBJ1-6; D perhaps matches TRBD1 (5 bases). Trimming removed 4 bases from V and 7 bases from J, with 12 bases in between. The CDR3 runs 14 residues. CDR1 is SGDLS and CDR2 is YYNGEE in the germline V gene. Here the CDR3 reads CASSTTGGNSPLHF. CDR3 bases: TGTGCCAGCAGCACGACTGGGGGGAATTCACCCCTCCACTTT.

With respect to this clone: This CDR3 is also generated by other DNA sequences in the sample. V gene TRBV30 combines with J gene TRBJ2-7; D may be TRBD2 (6 bases). The CDR3 sequence is 13 residues long. V gave up 2 bases and J gave up 1 base, with 9 bases separating them. The germline CDR1 and CDR2 sequences are GTSNPN and SVGIG (reference sequence). The CDR3 loop reads CAWSPGLSYEQYF. The CDR3 DNA sequence: TGTGCCTGGAGTCCGGGACTTTCCTACGAGCAGTACTTC.

The chain combines TRBV5-1 with TRBJ2-3; D not resolved. The CDR3 totals 14 residues. Per the germline V gene, CDR1 is SGHRS and CDR2 is YFSETQ. V lost 4 bases and J 4 bases, leaving 13 bases between the germline ends. The CDR3 DNA is TGCGCCAGCAGCATATCTTGGTTGCCAGATACGCAGTATTTT. This sequence encodes CASSISWLPDTQYF.

The chain recombines TRBV15 with TRBJ2-7; 8 bases match TRBD1. This CDR3 is 16 amino acids long. The J segment lost 5 bases and the V segment lost 2 bases, leaving 11 bases of the junction unmatched. Germline CDR1 reads LNHNV; CDR2 reads YYDKDF (reference sequence). CDR3 coding DNA: TGTGCCACCAGCAGACCCTTAGGACAGGGCCTAAACGAGCAGTACTTC. This sequence encodes CATSRPLGQGLNEQYF.

The chain carries TRBV5-1 and TRBJ2-5, with D possibly being TRBD1 (6 bases). CDR1 is SGHRS and CDR2 is YFSETQ in the germline V gene. CDR3 length: 14 amino acids. V was cut by 5 bases and J by 2 bases, with 13 bases left in between. CDR3 nucleotides: TGCGCCAGCAGGAAACCCCAGGGGCAAGAGACCCAGTACTTC. This sequence encodes CASRKPQGQETQYF. Drawing the rest from reference TRBV5-1 and TRBJ2-5, the complete variable domain is KAGVTQTPRYLIKTRGQQVTLSCSPISGHRSVSWYQQTPGQGLQFLFEYFSETQRNKGNFPGRFSGRQFSNSRSEMNVSTLELGDSALYLCASRKPQGQETQYFGPGTRLLVL.

This rearrangement joins TRBV2 to TRBJ2-7, with D hard to call. Germline V gene data show CDR1 as SNHLY and CDR2 as FYNNEI. The CDR3 loop spans 15 amino acids. Trimming removed 3 bases from V and 0 bases from J, with 12 bases in between. CDR3 amino acids: CASSDWAGSSYEQYF. CDR3 in DNA: TGTGCCAGCAGTGATTGGGCAGGTTCCTCCTACGAGCAGTACTTC.

The J gene is TRBJ2-2, the V gene TRBV9, with D perhaps TRBD1 (6 bases). Between the trimmed V and J ends, which lost 6 bases and 1 base, there was a span of 13 bases. The CDR3 sequence is 15 residues long. CDR1 is SGDLS and CDR2 is YYNGEE in the germline V gene. The CDR3 spells CASTGEGVNTGELFF. The CDR3 nucleotides read TGTGCCAGCACCGGAGAGGGGGTGAACACCGGGGAGCTGTTTTTT.

This CDR3 reads CASSLQTGLNTEAFF. The CDR3 coding sequence is TGTGCCAGCAGCTTACAAACGGGACTGAACACTGAAGCTTTCTTT. This chain connects TRBV7-9 to TRBJ1-1, with D possibly TRBD1 on 5 matching bases. The CDR3 length is 15 residues. Trimming left V 2 bases short and J 0 bases short, with 10 bases between. CDR1 is SEHNR, CDR2 FQNEAQ, per germline (reference sequence).

V usage is TRBV10-3 and J usage is TRBJ2-2; D gene ambiguous. The germline V gene has CDR1 ENHRY and CDR2 SYGVKD. V lost 0 bases and J 6 bases, leaving 11 bases between the germline ends. The CDR3 has 15 amino acids. CDR3 coding DNA: TGTGCCATCAGTGAGTCACCCCGCGGCGCCGGGGAGCTGTTTTTT. Encoded protein: CAISESPRGAGELFF.

The chain recombines TRBV13 with TRBJ1-1, with a weak D call TRBD1 (5 bases). The CDR3 spans 17 residues. V was pared by 2 bases and J by 0 bases, with 16 bases between. Germline CDR1 is PRHDT and CDR2 is FYEKMQ (reference sequence). CDR3 protein: CASSLSSGWSVNTEAFF. The CDR3 DNA reads TGTGCCAGCAGCTTATCGTCAGGGTGGTCGGTGAACACTGAAGCTTTCTTT.

With respect to this clone: The junction and the germline gene differ at one end; a read error may be behind it. The V call is TRBV5-8, the J call TRBJ2-7; D not resolved. The CDR3 contains 14 residues. Germline CDR1 reads SGHTS; CDR2 reads YDEGEE. CDR3 coding DNA: TGTGCCAGCAGCTTGGATACAGAATCCTTCGAGCAGTACTTC. The encoded protein is CASSLDTESFEQYF.

This chain uses TRBV6-1 with TRBJ1-1, with D perhaps TRBD1 (5 bases). Germline V gene data show CDR1 as MNHNS and CDR2 as SASEGT. The CDR3 sequence is 14 residues long. Trimming pared 0 bases from V and 7 bases from J, leaving 12 bases between. The DNA of the CDR3 is TGTGCCAGCAGTGAAGCGAACCAGGGATATGAAGCTTTCTTT. Its protein is CASSEANQGYEAFF.

The chain's CDR3 is CASSSRDRGYRVETQYF. Here the CDR3 DNA reads TGTGCCAGCAGTTCCCGGGACAGGGGTTATCGTGTGGAGACCCAGTACTTC. V usage is TRBV28 and J usage is TRBJ2-5; TRBD1 aligns across 10 bases. The V segment lost 4 bases and the J segment 5 bases; nucleotides outside the gene matches: 13. Germline V gene lookup returns CDR1 MDHEN and CDR2 SYDVKM. The CDR3 contains 17 residues.

The V call is TRBV13, the J call TRBJ1-4; no firm D call. This CDR3 comprises 16 residues. Germline CDR1 PRHDT, CDR2 FYEKMQ (reference sequence). Trimming removed 2 bases from V and 0 bases from J, with 10 bases in between. DNA for the CDR3: TGTGCCAGCAGCTTAACGGACGAAGCAACTAATGAAAAACTGTTTTTT. This encodes CASSLTDEATNEKLFF.

V is TRBV5-4 and J is TRBJ2-1; TRBD1 or TRBD2 may be the D gene (5 bases each). Trimming took off 2 bases at V and 6 bases at J, with 9 bases between the two ends. This CDR3 comprises 13 residues. Germline V gives CDR1 SGHNT, CDR2 YYREEE (reference sequence). The CDR3 sequence is CASSFGTGNEQFF. DNA for the CDR3: TGTGCCAGCAGCTTCGGGACGGGCAATGAGCAGTTCTTC.

The CDR3 coding sequence is TGCGCCAGCAGCCAAGATTCGGAGAACAATGAGCAGTTCTTC. Encoded protein: CASSQDSENNEQFF. The chain carries TRBV4-3 and TRBJ2-1; D call uncertain. Germline values: CDR1 LGHNA, CDR2 YSLEER. The V end was cut by 0 bases, the J end by 5 bases, with 8 bases between. The CDR3 is made up of 14 amino acids.

The chain recombines TRBV10-1 with TRBJ2-7; TRBD1 is a possible D gene (6 bases). Germline V CDR1 and CDR2: WNHNN, SYGVQD (reference sequence). The CDR3 totals 16 residues. V was pared by 6 bases and J by 2 bases, with 20 bases between. CDR3 DNA sequence: TGCGCCAGCAGGAAAAAGGGACACCTAGCCGCCTACGAGCAGTACTTC. This gives the protein CASRKKGHLAAYEQYF.

The CDR3 sequence is CASSKRPDTQYF. The CDR3 DNA follows: TGTGCCAGCAGCAAGCGGCCAGATACGCAGTATTTT. The V gene is TRBV21-1, the J gene TRBJ2-3; TRBD2 is the table's D call, not checked against the DNA. TRBV21-1 is labeled a pseudogene. The CDR3 contains 12 residues.